A single sample gave rise to the 10 T cell receptor beta chains below, sequenced in a study of cytomegalovirus exposure and HLA in healthy donors (dated 2017 in TCRdb). The library was prepared using the immunoSEQ multiplex PCR assay. For the multiplex PCR, a mixture combining 60 forward primers for TCR Vbeta segments and 13 reverse primers for TCR Jbeta segments was used. In TCRdb, the immuneACCESS table is reduced to in-frame sequences with V and J assigned. These tables do not hold every clone; where another copy was compared, an unresolved V gene accounts for under half, and the others remain unexplained. The sample table contains 150,000 or so clones; only one count was recorded for roughly 10% of them. The ten top clones hold 1.5% to 2% of the sample. Sequencing was done on a sample of PBMCs. These receptor sequences come from a man in his fifties or sixties in good health and CMV-seronegative.

V is TRBV6-1 and J is TRBJ2-1; 7 bases line up with TRBD2. The junction had 12 bases not matched to a gene; V was cut back by 3 bases and J by 7 bases. CDR1 and CDR2 (germline): MNHNS, SASEGT. There are 16 residues in the CDR3. The CDR3 reads CASSDSGGRRGNEQFF. The CDR3 bases are TGTGCCAGCAGTGATAGCGGAGGCCGGCGGGGGAATGAGCAGTTCTTC.

The J gene is TRBJ2-7, the V gene TRBV5-4, with TRBD1 as a possible D gene (5 bases). Between the trimmed V and J ends, which lost 2 bases and 6 bases, there was a span of 9 bases. Germline V CDR1 and CDR2: SGHNT, YYREEE (reference sequence). The CDR3 totals 12 residues. The CDR3 reads CASSFDSREQYF. DNA for the CDR3: TGTGCCAGCAGCTTTGACAGTCGCGAGCAGTACTTC.

The chain employs TRBV6-1 and TRBJ1-1; possibly TRBD1 for D (5 bases). This CDR3 has 13 amino acids. The germline V and J ends were trimmed by 6 bases and 5 bases, with 13 bases remaining between them. Germline-derived CDR1 and CDR2 are MNHNS and SASEGT. CDR3 region: CASSNFRETEAFF. CDR3 coding DNA: TGTGCCAGCAGCAACTTCAGGGAAACTGAAGCTTTCTTT.

Only a few counts were recorded for this clone. The V gene is TRBV28, the J gene TRBJ1-5, with 8 bases lining up with TRBD1. The CDR3 is 14 residues long. Germline CDR1 and CDR2: MDHEN and SYDVKM. V lost 6 bases, J lost 6 bases, and 7 bases stayed unmatched. The CDR3 nucleotides read TGTGCCAGCAGGACAGGGGTTCGAAGTCAGCCCCAGCATTTT. This translates into CASRTGVRSQPQHF.

This clone was counted a few times. J is TRBJ1-1 and V is TRBV30, with D possibly being TRBD1 (6 bases). From germline, CDR1 is GTSNPN and CDR2 SVGIG (reference sequence). Trimming took off 3 bases at V and 3 bases at J, with 14 bases between the two ends. The CDR3 has 14 residues. CDR3 in amino acids: CAWSRLRGDTEAFF. As DNA, the CDR3 is TGTGCCTGGAGCCGCCTCAGGGGAGACACTGAAGCTTTCTTT.

This clone has more than one count but fewer than ten. The chain is built from TRBV19 and TRBJ1-5, with a possible D match to TRBD1 (6 bases). Trimming pared 3 bases from V and 3 bases from J, leaving 12 bases between. CDR3 length: 15 amino acids. Germline CDR1 is LNHDA and CDR2 is SQIVND (reference sequence). In DNA form, the CDR3 reads TGTGCCAGTAGTATCCTCAGGGGTAACAATCAGCCCCAGCATTTT. As protein: CASSILRGNNQPQHF.

The gene calls are TRBV5-1 and TRBJ2-3, with D possibly being TRBD1 (5 bases). The CDR3 totals 14 residues. The germline V gene has CDR1 SGHRS and CDR2 YFSETQ. V was trimmed by 0 bases and J by 6 bases, leaving 11 bases between them. CDR3 bases: TGCGCCAGCAGCTTGGCGCAGGGTGCGGATACGCAGTATTTT. This gives the protein CASSLAQGADTQYF.

This clone has more than one count but fewer than ten. The genes are TRBV4-2 and TRBJ2-5; 8 bases are a match to TRBD2. J was trimmed by 5 bases and V by 0 bases; bases with no gene match: 2. Germline values: CDR1 LGHNA, CDR2 YNFKEQ. The length of the CDR3 is 14 residues. The CDR3 here is CASSQDPSGETQYF. Here the CDR3 DNA reads TGTGCCAGCAGCCAAGATCCTAGCGGGGAGACCCAGTACTTC.

In its sample, this clone was seen a few times. The chain is built from TRBV6-6 and TRBJ2-7, with D hard to call. V dropped 2 bases and J dropped 6 bases, with 5 bases sitting between them. The CDR3 extends over 11 amino acids. Germline-derived CDR1 and CDR2 are MNHNY and SVGAGI (reference sequence). DNA of the CDR3: TGTGCCAGCAGTTACGAGTTCGAGCAGTACTTC. Its translation is CASSYEFEQYF.

The J gene is TRBJ1-1, the V gene TRBV10-2, with 7 nucleotides matching TRBD1. The CDR3 is 13 amino acids. Germline V gene lookup returns CDR1 WSHSY and CDR2 SAAADI. J lost 4 bases, V lost 6 bases, and 5 bases had no gene match. The CDR3 region is CASRVGGGTEAFF. DNA for the CDR3: TGCGCCAGCAGAGTAGGGGGCGGCACTGAAGCTTTCTTT.